This T cell receptor (beta chain) was recovered during a study of beta chain features in type 1 diabetes. Study results and limitations: A potential influence of HLA type upon TCRB rearrangement remained unresolved herein. TCRB repertoires of naive, central memory and Treg cells appeared more similar among patients than among healthy donors.

As every portion of the isolated RNA was reverse transcribed, the sequencing read expressed TCRB transcripts. Assay used: immunoSEQ multiplex PCR; TCRdb lists only in-frame clones, some missing. The table has 900,000 or so clones, roughly a sixth seen once. This clone appeared a few times. What it binds is not known. A CD45RO/CCR7/CD25/CD127/CD95/CD27 panel sorted naive, central memory, regulatory and stem cell-like memory CD4+ cells. J lost 4 bases, V lost 1 base, and 0 bases had no gene match. CDR1 and CDR2 (germline): PRHDT, FYEKMQ (reference sequence). The CDR3 runs to 14 residues. This TCR derives from a young woman in good health. The material sequenced was naive CD4+ T cells from blood. The chain carries TRBV13 and TRBJ2-2, with 7 positions matching TRBD2. CDR3 nucleotide sequence: TGTGCCAGCAGCTTAGCTAGCGGCACCGGGGAGCTGTTTTTT. Its translation: CASSLASGTGELFF. Full variable domain (outside the CDR3, taken from reference TRBV13 and TRBJ2-2): AAGVIQSPRHLIKEKRETATLKCYPIPRHDTVYWYQQGPGQDPQFLISFYEKMQSDKGSIPDRFSAQQFSDYHSELNMSSLELGDSALYFCASSLASGTGELFFGEGSRLTVL.